Given below is one T cell receptor (beta chain) in context. Its antigen is not yet known. Base qualities are not at hand, and no much larger clone is one base apart. TCRbeta CDR3 regions were amplified from genomic DNA using the immunoSEQ Assay, a bias-controlled multiplex PCR. Under the source paper's analysis protocol: Within the assay, amplification of reference gene primers was used to estimate how many nucleated cells each sample contained. Sequence reads were collapsed and filtered to measure the absolute abundance of every unique TCRbeta CDR3 rearrangement. For each sample, productive Simpson clonality was calculated by taking the square root of Simpson's diversity index across productive rearrangements. This immuneACCESS table, as held by TCRdb, lists in-frame sequences with V and J called but not all clones. Of the missing ones, under half trace to an unresolved V gene in checked studies; the others have no known cause. V and J calls and clone size are as listed in that table; D and trimming were resolved from the DNA. In this sample the table shows 270,000 or so clones, 83% of which occur a single time. In total, the top ten clones hold around 10% of the sample.

Samples from volunteer blood donors who had recovered from COVID-19 were contributed by a second Seattle source. The collaborating institutions used their own protocols to collect whole blood in K2EDTA tubes. For TCRbeta analysis, collaborators shipped samples as frozen whole blood, isolated PBMCs, or DNA extracted from either of those sample types. For this chain, trimming is 9 bases at the V end and 2 bases at the J end, and the number of junction bases without a gene match is 3. The CDR3 has 12 amino acids, counting the end cysteine and phenylalanine. Only the CDR3 DNA stays, 36 bases, in frame from base 1. The CDR1 and CDR2 encoded by the germline V gene are SNHLY and FYNNEI. This specimen comes from a study of blood T cell repertoires in COVID-19 (dated by TCRdb to the early 2020s). About the study as a whole: The collaborator samples originated in the United States, Italy and Spain and spanned the acute and convalescent phases of COVID-19. The repertoires were made available in a free public database intended to serve as a resource for research on the immune response to SARS-CoV-2. The samples were drawn from two sources: the first 160 participants of the ongoing ImmuneRACE study, and fewer than 1,500 subjects contributed by 6 global collaborators. Deeply sampled blood TCRbeta repertoires from subjects exposed to, actively infected with, or recovered from COVID-19 were included in the dataset. The material from the prospective study consisted of cDNA or gDNA derived from T cells, B-cell-depleted T cells, or PBMCs. Nearly every sample came with metadata listing a de-identified subject ID, COVID-19 status, age in years and sex. Where HLA class I and class II types were available, the types were taken from metadata supplied by the sample provider, not from assay-based typing.

The investigation overall reported the following: Clinical and demographic metadata were provided uncurated, with the amount varying by source and participant.

The clonotype was recovered from a woman in her forties or fifties who had recovered from COVID-19. The sequenced sample consisted of peripheral blood. This receptor chain uses TRBV2 and TRBJ1-2; 7 bases in the junction line up with TRBD1. The base sequence is TGTGCCAGACAGACAGGGAACTATGGCTACACCTTC. It translates as CARQTGNYGYTF.